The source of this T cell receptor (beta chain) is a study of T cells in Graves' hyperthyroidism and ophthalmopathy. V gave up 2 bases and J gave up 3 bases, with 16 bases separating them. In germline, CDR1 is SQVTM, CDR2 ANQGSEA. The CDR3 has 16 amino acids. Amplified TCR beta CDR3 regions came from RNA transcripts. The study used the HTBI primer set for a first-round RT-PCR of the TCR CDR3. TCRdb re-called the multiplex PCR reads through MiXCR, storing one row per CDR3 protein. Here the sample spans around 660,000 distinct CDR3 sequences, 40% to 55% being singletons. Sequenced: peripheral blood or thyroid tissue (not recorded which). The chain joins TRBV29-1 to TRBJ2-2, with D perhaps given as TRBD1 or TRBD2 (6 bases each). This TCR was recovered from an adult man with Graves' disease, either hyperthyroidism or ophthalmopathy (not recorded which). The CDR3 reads CSVELLGGADTGELFF. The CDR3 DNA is TGCAGCGTTGAACTGTTGGGGGGCGCGGACACCGGGGAGCTGTTTTTT.